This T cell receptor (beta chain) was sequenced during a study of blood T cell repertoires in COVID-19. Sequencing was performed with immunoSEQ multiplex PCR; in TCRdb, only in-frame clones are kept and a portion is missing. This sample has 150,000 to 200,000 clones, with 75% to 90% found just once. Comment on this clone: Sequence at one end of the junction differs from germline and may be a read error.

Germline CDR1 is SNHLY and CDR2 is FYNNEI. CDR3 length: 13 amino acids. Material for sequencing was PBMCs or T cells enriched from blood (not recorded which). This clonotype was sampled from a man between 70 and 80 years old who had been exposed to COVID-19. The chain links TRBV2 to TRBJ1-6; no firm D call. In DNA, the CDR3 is TGTGCCAGCAGTGAATCATTCTATTCACCCCTTCACTTT. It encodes CASSESFYSPLHF.